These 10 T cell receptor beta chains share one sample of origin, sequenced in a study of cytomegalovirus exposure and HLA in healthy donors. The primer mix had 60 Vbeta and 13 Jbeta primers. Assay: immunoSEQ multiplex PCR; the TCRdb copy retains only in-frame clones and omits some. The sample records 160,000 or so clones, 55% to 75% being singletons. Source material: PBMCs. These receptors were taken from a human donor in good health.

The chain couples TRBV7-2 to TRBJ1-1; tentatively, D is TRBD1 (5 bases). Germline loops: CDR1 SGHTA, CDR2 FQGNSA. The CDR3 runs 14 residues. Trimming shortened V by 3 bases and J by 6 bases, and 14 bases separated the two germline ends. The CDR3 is CASSLTAGLSEAFF. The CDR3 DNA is TGTGCCAGCAGCTTGACCGCAGGGCTCTCTGAAGCTTTCTTT.

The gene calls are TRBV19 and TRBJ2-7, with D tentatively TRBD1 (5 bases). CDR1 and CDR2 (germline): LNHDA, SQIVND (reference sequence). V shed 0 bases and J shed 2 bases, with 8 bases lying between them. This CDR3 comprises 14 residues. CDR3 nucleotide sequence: TGTGCCAGTAGTATAGATCCCAGGGCCTACGAGCAGTACTTC. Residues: CASSIDPRAYEQYF.

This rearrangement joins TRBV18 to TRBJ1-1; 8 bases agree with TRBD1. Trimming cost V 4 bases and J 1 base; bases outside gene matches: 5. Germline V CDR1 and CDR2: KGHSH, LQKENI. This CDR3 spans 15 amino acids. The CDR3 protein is CASSQQGGENTEAFF. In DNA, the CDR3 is TGTGCCAGCTCACAACAGGGGGGAGAGAACACTGAAGCTTTCTTT.

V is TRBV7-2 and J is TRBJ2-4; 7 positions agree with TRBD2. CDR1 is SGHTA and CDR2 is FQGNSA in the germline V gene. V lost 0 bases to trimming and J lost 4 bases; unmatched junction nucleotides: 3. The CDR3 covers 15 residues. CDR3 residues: CASSLATGGKNIQYF. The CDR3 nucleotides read TGTGCCAGCAGCTTAGCGACGGGGGGTAAAAACATTCAGTACTTC.

The chain's CDR3 is CASNNGGAARQYF. CDR3 bases: TGTGCCAGCAATAACGGGGGGGCCGCCCGGCAGTACTTC. The chain has TRBV7-2 and TRBJ2-7; 8 positions match TRBD2. CDR3 length equals 13 residues. The V segment lost 7 bases and the J segment 9 bases; nucleotides outside the gene matches: 11. CDR1 is SGHTA and CDR2 is FQGNSA in the germline V gene.

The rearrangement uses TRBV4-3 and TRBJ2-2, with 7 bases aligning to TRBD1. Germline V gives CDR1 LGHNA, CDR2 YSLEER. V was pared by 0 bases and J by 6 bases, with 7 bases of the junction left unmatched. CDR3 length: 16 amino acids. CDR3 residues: CASSQDTEGAAGELFF. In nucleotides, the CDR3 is TGCGCCAGCAGCCAAGACACTGAGGGGGCTGCCGGGGAGCTGTTTTTT.

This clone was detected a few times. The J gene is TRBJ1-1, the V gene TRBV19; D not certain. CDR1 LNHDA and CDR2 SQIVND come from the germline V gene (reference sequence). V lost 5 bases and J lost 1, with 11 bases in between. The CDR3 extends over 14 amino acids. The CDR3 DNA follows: TGTGCCAGTAGTTTCTTACAGCAGAACACTGAAGCTTTCTTT. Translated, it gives CASSFLQQNTEAFF.

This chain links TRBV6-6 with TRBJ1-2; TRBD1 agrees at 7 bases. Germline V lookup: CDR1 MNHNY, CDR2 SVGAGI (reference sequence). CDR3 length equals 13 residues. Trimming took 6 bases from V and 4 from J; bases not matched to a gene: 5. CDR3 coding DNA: TGTGCCAGCAGCCCCGGGACAGTCTATGGCTACACCTTC. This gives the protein CASSPGTVYGYTF.

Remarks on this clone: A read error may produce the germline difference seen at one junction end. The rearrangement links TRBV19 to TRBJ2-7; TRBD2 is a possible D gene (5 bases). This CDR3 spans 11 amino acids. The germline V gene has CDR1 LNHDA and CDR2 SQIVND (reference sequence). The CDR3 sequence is CASSIGGRTHF. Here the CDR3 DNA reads TGTGCCAGTAGTATCGGCGGGCGCACGCACTTC.

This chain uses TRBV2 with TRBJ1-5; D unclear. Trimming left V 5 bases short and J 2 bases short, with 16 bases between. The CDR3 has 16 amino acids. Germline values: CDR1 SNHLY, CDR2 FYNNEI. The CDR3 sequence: CASSPQALWGNQPQHF. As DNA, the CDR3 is TGTGCCAGCAGTCCCCAGGCCCTGTGGGGCAATCAGCCCCAGCATTTT.